This TCR beta chain originates from a study of T cell responses to AZD1222 COVID-19 vaccine (dated by TCRdb to the early 2020s). Background on the whole study: TCR sequencing was performed for about 250 trial participants, of whom 200 to 220 were given two doses of AZD1222 and roughly 25 were given two doses of MenACWY control vaccine. Trial participants were enrolled by age into 18-55, 56-69 and 70-plus year subgroups, with approximately 150, 30 and 60 TCR-sequenced participants respectively. Findings and caveats that apply to the study as a whole: A significant rise in spike-specific TCR breadth and depth was observed after two AZD1222 doses relative to day 0 and relative to MenACWY recipients. Reportedly, close to half of the unique spike-specific TCRs recognized epitopes lying outside the regions that are mutated in the B.1.351 and B.1.1.7 variants. The whole spike protein was spanned by vaccine-associated CD4 TCRs, and dominant responses were seen in regions 160-218 and 743-854. The 56-69-year group was small, and its depth increase did not reach significance, likely because of low power. No day 14 peak-response samples were available, so repertoires were characterized only after the peak T cell response. Conclusions about previously exposed vaccinees are limited because only a handful of AZD1222 recipients were SARS-CoV-2 seropositive at baseline. Participants were mostly white British, with more females than males. The authors suggested clonal diversity may have been underestimated.

A note on this clone: Its antigen remains unidentified. The germline gene is not matched at one end of the junction; a read error may be the cause.

Reading the label with the study, this specimen's time point is: about 28 days (+/-7) after the second vaccine dose. AZD1222 recipients given second doses at about 4 weeks or at about 12 weeks were pooled, since spike-specific TCR depth and breadth were not found to differ between the two schedules. Vaccinee samples were obtained from the UK trials COV001 and COV002, which included a single-blind randomized controlled phase 2/3 trial of AZD1222 (ChAdOx1 nCoV-19) in healthy adults. For TCRbeta chain sequencing, PBMC samples from trial participants were taken at day 0 and at day 28 after the second dose. CDR1 SNHLY and CDR2 FYNNEI are derived from the germline V gene. CDR3 length: 12 amino acids, cysteine to phenylalanine. The kept DNA is CDR3 alone, 36 bases in frame from the first base. The CDR3 regions of human TCRbeta chains were analyzed by immunosequencing. In the paper's pipeline: Repertoire TCRs were checked for matches against a reference library of SARS-CoV-2-specific TCRs that had been generated using the MIRA antigen-specificity platform. Breadth was defined as the fraction of unique TCRs that were SARS-CoV-2-associated. Depth was defined as the fraction of total T cells that were SARS-CoV-2-associated. Using the MIRA data, each spike-specific TCR was assigned both to the spike region to which the TCR was reactive and to a CD4 or CD8 class. Log10-transformed breadth and depth values were compared by one-way ANOVA with Sidak's multiple comparisons tests. TCRdb limited this immuneACCESS table to in-frame rearrangements with V and J called. A share of clones is missing; checked studies link under half to unresolved V genes, and the rest is unexplained. That table furnishes V, J and clone size, whereas the DNA furnished D and trimming. Recorded for this sample are fewer than 150,000 clones; about 87% of them occurred a single time. The ten top clones hold around 6% of the sample.

The sequencing here drew on peripheral blood, taken 28 days after the second AZD1222 dose. The origin of this receptor is an adult who received the AZD1222 COVID-19 vaccine. This chain joins TRBV2 to TRBJ2-5, and 7 junctional nucleotides match TRBD1. Here the CDR3 is given as CASREGGETQYF. The nucleotide sequence is given as TGTGCCAGCAGGGAAGGGGGCGAGACCCAGTACTTC.